Sequencing of this T cell receptor beta chain was carried out in a study of human T cells and chemical hapten exposure. Study-level information: Patch tests delivered 0.01% DPC to the upper back and were evaluated at 6 days. Chiefly female patients presented with alopecia areata, totalis or universalis.

Regarding time point: patch test 1, 2 weeks after DPC sensitization. Treatment noted: therapeutic diphenylcyclopropenone sensitization with weekly scalp DPC. Alopecia patients between 18 and 70 years old and suitable for DPC were used as donors. It was the library that attached unique molecular identifiers to individual cDNA molecules. MiXCR was run by TCRdb on the RACE reads, yielding one entry per CDR3 protein. The sample lists 80,000 to 100,000 distinct CDR3 sequences; 9.5% to 15% were seen once. Germline V gene sequence: CDR1 SQVTM, CDR2 ANQGSEA. This CDR3 contains 15 residues. Germline trimming cut 8 bases from V and 3 bases from J; bases unmatched to any gene: 11. This clonotype has ten or more counts.

This TCR came from a woman in her thirties or forties with alopecia areata. Some clones in this sample may be carry-over from other donors' samples. The sample was whole blood, taken in connection with sensitization to the hapten diphenylcyclopropenone (DPC). This chain connects TRBV29-1 to TRBJ2-1, with TRBD1 matching over 9 bases. CDR3 residues: CSTSSGTGSYNEQFF. For the CDR3, the DNA is TGCAGCACCTCCTCCGGGACAGGGAGCTACAATGAGCAGTTCTTC.